Listed below are T cell receptor beta chains from one sample, sequenced in a study of blood T cell repertoires in COVID-19. Profiled with immunoSEQ multiplex PCR; TCRdb holds only in-frame clones, not every one. The repertoire holds 150,000 to 200,000 clones, 70% to 90% seen once, with more than 3% in the top ten. Input material: peripheral blood. All receptors come from a man aged 60 to 69 with acute or convalescent COVID-19. CDR3s include the opening cysteine and the closing phenylalanine or tryptophan. The D gene is left open where the match is weak. Clone size is shown for a subset of rows, as once, few, many or a class of expanded clone.

D gene	clone size	V gene	J gene	CDR3 protein	CDR3 DNA
TRBD2	-	TRBV11-2	TRBJ2-1	CASSLGWREGPYNEQFF	TGTGCCAGCAGCTTAGGATGGCGGGAGGGCCCGTACAATGAGCAGTTCTTC
TRBD1	-	TRBV10-3	TRBJ1-3	CAISETGGNSGNTIYF	TGTGCCATCAGTGAGACAGGGGGCAACTCTGGAAACACCATATATTTT
-	few	TRBV7-2	TRBJ2-7	CASSARPGAEEQYF	TGTGCCAGCAGCGCTAGACCAGGGGCGGAAGAGCAGTACTTC
-	-	TRBV7-2	TRBJ2-7	CASSSQGKVQEQYF	TGTGCCAGCAGCTCACAGGGCAAGGTGCAGGAGCAGTACTTC
-	-	TRBV13	TRBJ1-2	CASSPRQTPLYGYTF	TGTGCCAGCAGCCCGCGACAGACGCCGCTCTATGGCTACACCTTC
-	-	TRBV28	TRBJ2-1	CASSFSAEQFF	TGTGCCAGCAGTTTTAGTGCCGAGCAGTTCTTC
TRBD1	-	TRBV9	TRBJ2-6	CASSKTGVPGANVLTF	TGTGCCAGCAGCAAGACAGGGGTCCCTGGGGCCAACGTCCTGACTTTC
-	-	TRBV28	TRBJ1-2	CASSLGAGGYGYTF	TGTGCCAGCAGTTTGGGGGCCGGGGGGTATGGCTACACCTTC
TRBD2	once	TRBV27	TRBJ2-2	CASSSLAGRTGELFF	TGTGCCAGCAGTTCTCTAGCGGGACGGACCGGGGAGCTGTTTTTT
-	-	TRBV18	TRBJ2-2	CASSPRDRTGELFF	TGTGCCAGCTCCCCCAGGGATCGCACCGGGGAGCTGTTTTTT
-	-	TRBV3-1/TRBV3-2	TRBJ1-2	CASSQVLSYRRNYGYTF	TGTGCCAGCAGCCAAGTTTTGTCCTACAGGAGAAACTATGGCTACACCTTC
TRBD2	-	TRBV7-8	TRBJ2-1	CASSLGTSGSNEQFF	TGTGCCAGCAGCTTGGGGACTAGCGGGAGCAATGAGCAGTTCTTC
TRBD1	-	TRBV27	TRBJ2-6	CATKDRYNVLTF	TGTGCCACCAAGGACAGGTACAACGTCCTGACTTTC
-	few	TRBV20-1	TRBJ1-5	CSASRLPGGNQPQHF	TGCAGTGCTAGTCGGTTGCCAGGGGGCAATCAGCCCCAGCATTTT
-	-	TRBV7-6	TRBJ2-1	CASSPSVGEQFF	TGTGCCAGCAGCCCGAGCGTTGGTGAGCAGTTCTTC
-	-	TRBV7-2	TRBJ2-2	CASSLLGGSAGELFF	TGTGCCAGCAGCCTCCTCGGAGGGAGCGCCGGGGAGCTGTTTTTT
-	-	TRBV7-2	TRBJ2-1	CASSLADSQFF	TGTGCCAGCAGCTTAGCGGACTCGCAGTTCTTC
-	-	TRBV28	TRBJ1-1	CASSLSGTAQAFF	TGTGCCAGCAGTTTAAGTGGAACAGCCCAAGCTTTCTTT
-	-	TRBV5-5	TRBJ1-2	CASSLATANYYGYTF	TGTGCCAGCAGCTTGGCGACAGCTAATTACTATGGCTACACCTTC
-	-	TRBV7-9	TRBJ1-1	CASSPGDRTNTEAFF	TGTGCCAGCAGCCCGGGTGACAGAACGAACACTGAAGCTTTCTTT
TRBD2	-	TRBV5-1	TRBJ2-7	CASSLTASGYEQYF	TGCGCCAGCAGCCTAACGGCTAGCGGCTACGAGCAGTACTTC
TRBD1	-	TRBV3-1/TRBV3-2	TRBJ2-5	CASSPGPGQEKETQYF	TGTGCCAGCAGCCCCGGACCGGGACAGGAGAAAGAGACCCAGTACTTC
TRBD2	-	TRBV30	TRBJ2-7	CAWSQKGLAGGEQYF	TGTGCCTGGAGCCAAAAAGGACTAGCGGGGGGCGAGCAGTACTTC
TRBD1	few	TRBV19	TRBJ2-3	CASSIWGQSTDTQYF	TGTGCCAGTAGTATATGGGGACAGTCCACAGATACGCAGTATTTT
-	-	TRBV6-6	TRBJ2-2	CASSWQVNTGELFF	TGTGCCAGCAGTTGGCAGGTGAACACCGGGGAGCTGTTTTTT
TRBD1	few	TRBV28	TRBJ2-7	CASRGSSGTGPPEQYF	TGTGCCAGCCGGGGTAGTTCCGGGACAGGACCCCCCGAGCAGTACTTC
-	-	TRBV23-1	TRBJ1-1	CASSQSPVNTEAFF	TGCGCCAGCAGTCAATCGCCGGTGAACACTGAAGCTTTCTTT
TRBD2	-	TRBV4-3	TRBJ2-6	CASSQDGLAVRANVLTF	TGCGCCAGCAGCCAAGACGGACTAGCGGTCCGCGCCAACGTCCTGACTTTC
-	-	TRBV27	TRBJ1-5	CASSSGGAQPQHF	TGTGCCAGCAGTTCCGGTGGGGCTCAGCCCCAGCATTTT
-	-	TRBV7-8	TRBJ2-5	CASSLGGHLHLSYDF	TGTGCCAGCAGCTTAGGCGGGCACCTCCACTTAAGTTACGACTTC
-	-	TRBV5-6	TRBJ1-1	CASSFMTGLNTEAFF	TGTGCCAGCAGCTTTATGACAGGCCTTAACACTGAAGCTTTCTTT
TRBD1	-	TRBV27	TRBJ2-3	CATKGDRYTDTQYF	TGTGCCACCAAGGGGGACAGGTACACAGATACGCAGTATTTT
TRBD2	-	TRBV29-1	TRBJ2-1	CSVVGLAGINEQFF	TGCAGCGTAGTGGGTTTAGCGGGGATTAATGAGCAGTTCTTC
-	-	TRBV4-2	TRBJ1-1	CASSRGTRGEAFF	TGTGCCAGCAGCCGAGGGACGCGGGGTGAAGCTTTCTTT
-	-	TRBV18	TRBJ2-2	CASSSLLRLTGELFF	TGTGCCAGCTCATCCCTCTTACGACTTACCGGGGAGCTGTTTTTT
-	-	TRBV28	TRBJ1-4	CASSLLGATNEKLFF	TGTGCCAGCAGTTTACTAGGGGCAACTAATGAAAAACTGTTTTTT
-	-	TRBV29-1	TRBJ2-6	CSVARQTTGANVLTF	TGCAGCGTTGCCCGACAGACCACTGGGGCCAACGTCCTGACTTTC